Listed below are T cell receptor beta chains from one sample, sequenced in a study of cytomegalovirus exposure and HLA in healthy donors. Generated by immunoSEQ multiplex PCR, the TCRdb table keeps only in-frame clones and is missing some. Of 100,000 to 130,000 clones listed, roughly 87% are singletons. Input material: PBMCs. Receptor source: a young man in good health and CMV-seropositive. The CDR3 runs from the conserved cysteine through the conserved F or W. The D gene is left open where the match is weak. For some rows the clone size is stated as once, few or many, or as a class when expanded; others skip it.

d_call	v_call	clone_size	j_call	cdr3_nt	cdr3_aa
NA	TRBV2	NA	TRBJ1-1	TGTGCCAGCAGTGAAGCTGGAGGGGTGAACCTAATTCGGAGTTCGGCTTTCTTT	CASSEAGGVNLIRSSAFF
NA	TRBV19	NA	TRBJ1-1	TGTGCCAGTAGTATAGTCTCGGGACAGAACACTGAAGCTTTCTTT	CASSIVSGQNTEAFF
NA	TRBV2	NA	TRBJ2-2	TGTGCCAGCAGCCACGGACAGCCTGATTCGAACACCGGGGAGCTGTTTTTT	CASSHGQPDSNTGELFF
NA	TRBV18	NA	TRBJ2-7	TGTGCCAGCTCAGGACAGAACTACGAGCAGTACTTC	CASSGQNYEQYF
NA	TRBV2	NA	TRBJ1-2	TGTGCCAGCAGTGAGTCTAGCCCTAACTATGGCTACACCTTC	CASSESSPNYGYTF
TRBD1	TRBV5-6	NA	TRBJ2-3	TGTGCCAGCAGCCCCGACAGGGGACGCACAGATACGCAGTATTTT	CASSPDRGRTDTQYF
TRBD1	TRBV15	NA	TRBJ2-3	TGTGCCACCAGCAGGGGACAGACAGATACGCAGTATTTT	CATSRGQTDTQYF
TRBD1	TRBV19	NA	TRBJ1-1	TGTGCCAGTAGTCCCCGGACAGGATCTCATGAAGCTTTCTTT	CASSPRTGSHEAFF
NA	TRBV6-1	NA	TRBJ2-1	TGTGCCAGCAGTGGGGGGACAACCAGATCCTACAATGAGCAGTTCTTC	CASSGGTTRSYNEQFF
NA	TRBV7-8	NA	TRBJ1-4	TGTGCCAGCAGCCGCGGACATGCTTTTAGTGGAGTTGAAAAACTGTTTTTT	CASSRGHAFSGVEKLFF
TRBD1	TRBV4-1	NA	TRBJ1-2	TGCGCCAGCAGCCCCGGACAGGGAGTTAACTATGGCTACACCTTC	CASSPGQGVNYGYTF
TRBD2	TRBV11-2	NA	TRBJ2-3	TGTGCCAGCAGCTTAGACGGTAGCGGGGTTACAGATACGCAGTATTTT	CASSLDGSGVTDTQYF
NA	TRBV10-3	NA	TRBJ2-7	TGTGCCATCAGTGTAAGACTTCCAGCCTACGAGCAGTACTTC	CAISVRLPAYEQYF
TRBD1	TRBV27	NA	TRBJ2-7	TGTGCCAGCACCCCAAGACAGGGGGGTGCGGCTTTCGACGAGCAGTACTTC	CASTPRQGGAAFDEQYF
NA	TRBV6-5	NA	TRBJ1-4	TGTGCCAGCAGGCAAGGCGGCATAATTAATGAAAAACTGTTTTTT	CASRQGGIINEKLFF
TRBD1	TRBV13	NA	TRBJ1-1	TGTGCCAGCAGCCACAGGGGGCGCATAAGGAACACTGAAGCTTTCTTT	CASSHRGRIRNTEAFF
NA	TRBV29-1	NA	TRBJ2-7	TGCAGCGTTGAGGCAGGACGTACTTCTACGACCAGTCGGGGGCAGTACTTC	CSVEAGRTSTTSRGQYF
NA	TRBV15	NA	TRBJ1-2	TGTGCCACCAGCAGGGCGTACAGGGAACGCTATGGCTACACCTTC	CATSRAYRERYGYTF
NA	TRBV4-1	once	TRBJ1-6	TGCGCCAGCAGCCTCCCCTATTCACCCCTCCACTTT	CASSLPYSPLHF
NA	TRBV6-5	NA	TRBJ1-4	TGTGCCAGCAGTTCCTTCCAGGGGAACTTTAATGAAAAACTGTTTTTT	CASSSFQGNFNEKLFF
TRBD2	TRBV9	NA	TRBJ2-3	TGTGCCAGCAGCGTAGAATGGTCGGGGGGAGGAGATACGCAGTATTTT	CASSVEWSGGGDTQYF
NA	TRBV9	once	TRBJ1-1	TGTGCCAGCAGCAGGGGCCCCACTGAAGCTTTCTTT	CASSRGPTEAFF
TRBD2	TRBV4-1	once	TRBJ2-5	TGCGCCAGCAGCCAAACCCCAGCGGGGCCCGTTGGGACCCAGTACTTC	CASSQTPAGPVGTQYF
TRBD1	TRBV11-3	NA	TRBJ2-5	TGTGCCAGCAGCTTAGGGGACAGGGAGGTGGAGACCCAGTACTTC	CASSLGDREVETQYF
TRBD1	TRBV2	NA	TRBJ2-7	TGTGCCAGCGAGCCGGGGACAGTATCCTACGAGCAGTACTTC	CASEPGTVSYEQYF
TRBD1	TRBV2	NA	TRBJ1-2	TGTGCCAGCAGTGGGGACAGGGGGCACTATGGCTACACCTTC	CASSGDRGHYGYTF
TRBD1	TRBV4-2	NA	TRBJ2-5	TGTGCCAGCAGCCAGCCGGGACAGACCCAAGAGACCCAGTACTTC	CASSQPGQTQETQYF